This paragraph covers one T cell receptor (beta chain) sequence. The germline V gene encodes CDR1 MGHRA and CDR2 YSYEKL. The length of the CDR3 is 16 residues. The ends were cut back, 0 bases at V and 0 bases at J, with 9 bases in the middle. The sample originates from a study of T cell responses to AZD1222 COVID-19 vaccine. TCRdb keeps only in-frame clones here, not all; method: immunoSEQ multiplex PCR. The data contain approximately 70,000 clones, roughly 87% of them seen just once; the ten biggest clones take up approximately 25%. V usage is TRBV4-1 and J usage is TRBJ1-5, with D tentatively TRBD1 (6 bases). This clonotype originated in an adult in good health. Specimen: peripheral blood, collected on day 0 of AZD1222 vaccination. DNA for the CDR3: TGCGCCAGCAGCCAAGATCGGACAGATAGCAATCAGCCCCAGCATTTT. Its translation: CASSQDRTDSNQPQHF.